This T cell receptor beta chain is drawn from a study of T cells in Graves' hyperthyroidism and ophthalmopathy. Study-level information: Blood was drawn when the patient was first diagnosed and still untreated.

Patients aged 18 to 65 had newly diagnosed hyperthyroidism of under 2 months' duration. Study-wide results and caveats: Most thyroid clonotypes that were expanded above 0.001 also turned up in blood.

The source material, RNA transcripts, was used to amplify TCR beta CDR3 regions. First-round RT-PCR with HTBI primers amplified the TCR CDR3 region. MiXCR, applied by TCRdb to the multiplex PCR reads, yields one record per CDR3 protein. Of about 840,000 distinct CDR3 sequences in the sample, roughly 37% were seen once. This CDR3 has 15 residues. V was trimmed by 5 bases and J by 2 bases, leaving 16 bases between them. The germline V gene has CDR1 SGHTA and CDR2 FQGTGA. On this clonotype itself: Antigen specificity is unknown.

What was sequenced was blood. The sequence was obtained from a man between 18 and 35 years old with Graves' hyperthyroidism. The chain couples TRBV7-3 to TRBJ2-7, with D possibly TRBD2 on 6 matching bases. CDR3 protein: CASSRDGTGAYEQYF. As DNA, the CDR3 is TGTGCCAGCAGCCGAGACGGGACTGGTGCCTACGAGCAGTACTTC.